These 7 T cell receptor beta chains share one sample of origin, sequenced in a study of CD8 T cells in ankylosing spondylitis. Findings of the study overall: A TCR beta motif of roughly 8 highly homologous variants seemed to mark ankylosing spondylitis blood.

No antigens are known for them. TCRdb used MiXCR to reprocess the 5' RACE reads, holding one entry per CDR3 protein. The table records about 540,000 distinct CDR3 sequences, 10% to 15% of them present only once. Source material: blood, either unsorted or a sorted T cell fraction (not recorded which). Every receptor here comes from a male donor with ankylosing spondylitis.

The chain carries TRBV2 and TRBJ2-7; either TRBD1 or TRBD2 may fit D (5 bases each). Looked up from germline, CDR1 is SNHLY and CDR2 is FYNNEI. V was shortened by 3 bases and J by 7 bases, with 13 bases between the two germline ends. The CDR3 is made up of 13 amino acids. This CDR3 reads CASSEIRGSEQYF. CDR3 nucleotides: TGTGCCAGCAGTGAGATTCGGGGCAGTGAGCAGTACTTC.

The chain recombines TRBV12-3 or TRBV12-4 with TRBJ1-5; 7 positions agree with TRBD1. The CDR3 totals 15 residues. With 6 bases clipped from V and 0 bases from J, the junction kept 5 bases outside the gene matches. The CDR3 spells CASSPGTASNQPQHF. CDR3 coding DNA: TGTGCCAGCAGCCCCGGGACAGCTAGCAATCAGCCCCAGCATTTT.

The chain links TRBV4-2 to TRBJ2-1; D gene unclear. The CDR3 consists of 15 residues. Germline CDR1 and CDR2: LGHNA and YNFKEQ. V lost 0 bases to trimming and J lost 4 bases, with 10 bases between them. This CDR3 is CASSQEGNRYNEQFF. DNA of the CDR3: TGTGCCAGCAGCCAAGAAGGAAATCGGTACAATGAGCAGTTCTTC.

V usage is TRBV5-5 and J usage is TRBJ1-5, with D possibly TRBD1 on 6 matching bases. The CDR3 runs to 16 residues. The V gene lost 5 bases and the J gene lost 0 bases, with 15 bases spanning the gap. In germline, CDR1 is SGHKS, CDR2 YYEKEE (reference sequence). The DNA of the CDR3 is TGTGCCAGCAGTTTTGGGGGGGGGGCTAGCAATCAGCCCCAGCATTTT. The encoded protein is CASSFGGGASNQPQHF.

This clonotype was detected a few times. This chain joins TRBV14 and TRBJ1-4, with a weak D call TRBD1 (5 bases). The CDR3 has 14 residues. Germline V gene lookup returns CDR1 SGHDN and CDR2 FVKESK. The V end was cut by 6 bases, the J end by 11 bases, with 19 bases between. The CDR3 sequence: CASSPGTSAPKLFF. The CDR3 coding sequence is TGTGCCAGCAGTCCCGGGACTTCGGCCCCGAAACTGTTTTTT.

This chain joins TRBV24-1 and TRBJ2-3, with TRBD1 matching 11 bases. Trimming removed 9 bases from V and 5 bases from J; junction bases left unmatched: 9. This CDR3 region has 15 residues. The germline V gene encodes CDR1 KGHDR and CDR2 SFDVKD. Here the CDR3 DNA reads TGTGCCACCGGGAGCCGGGACAGGGGGAAAGATACGCAGTATTTT. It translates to CATGSRDRGKDTQYF.

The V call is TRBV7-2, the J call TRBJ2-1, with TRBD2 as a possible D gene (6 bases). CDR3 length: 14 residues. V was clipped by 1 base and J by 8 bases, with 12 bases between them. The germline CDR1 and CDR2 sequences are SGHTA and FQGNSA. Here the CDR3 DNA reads TGTGCCAGCAGCTTAGGGGGGGTTGTCGATGAGCAGTTCTTC. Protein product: CASSLGGVVDEQFF. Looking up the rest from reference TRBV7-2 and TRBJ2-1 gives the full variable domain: GAGVSQSPSNKVTEKGKDVELRCDPISGHTALYWYRQSLGQGLEFLIYFQGNSAPDKSGLPSDRFSAERTGGSVSTLTIQRTQQEDSAVYLCASSLGGVVDEQFFGPGTRLTVL.